This passage covers 31 T cell receptor beta chains from one sample sequenced in a study of CD8 T cells in Susac syndrome. After extraction with the RNeasy kit, roughly 0.45 to 1 ug of the RNA was reverse transcribed using random hexamers. TCRdb reprocessed the immunoSEQ multiplex PCR reads via MiXCR and lists one record per CDR3 protein. This sample has 150,000 or so distinct CDR3 sequences, with around 94% found just once. The sample comprised CD4+ T cells from PBMCs. These receptor sequences come from a human donor in good health.

The rearrangement links TRBV7-2 to TRBJ2-6; no clear D gene. The V end was cut by 1 base, the J end by 2 bases, with 3 bases between. The CDR3 is 14 amino acids. Germline values: CDR1 SGHTA, CDR2 FQGNSA. In DNA, the CDR3 is TGTGCCAGCAGCTTAGGTCCTGGGGCCAACGTCCTGACTTTC. It codes for CASSLGPGANVLTF.

The J gene is TRBJ1-4, the V gene TRBV30; D is possibly TRBD1 (6 bases). Germline loops: CDR1 GTSNPN, CDR2 SVGIG (reference sequence). This CDR3 region has 16 residues. Trimming removed 0 bases at V and 8 bases at J, with 19 bases between. CDR3 bases: TGTGCCTGGAGTGTTAGTCGAACAGGGAGGGACGAAAAACTGTTTTTT. Encoded protein: CAWSVSRTGRDEKLFF.

The gene calls are TRBV19 and TRBJ2-1; tentative D call: TRBD1 (6 bases). The CDR3 runs 13 residues. Germline values: CDR1 LNHDA, CDR2 SQIVND (reference sequence). The ends were cut back, 5 bases at V and 7 bases at J, with 12 bases in the middle. For the CDR3, the DNA is TGTGCCAGTAGTGCGAAAACAGGGAATGAGCAGTTCTTC. Translated: CASSAKTGNEQFF.

As DNA, the CDR3 is TGCGCCAGCAGCGTGGCACAGGGGGGAGAGACCCAGTACTTC. This codes for CASSVAQGGETQYF. This chain connects TRBV5-1 to TRBJ2-5; 8 nucleotides line up with TRBD1. The germline gives CDR1 SGHRS, CDR2 YFSETQ. V gave up 4 bases and J gave up 4 bases; unmatched junction bases: 6. This CDR3 spans 14 amino acids. The variable domain in full, with the rest retrieved from reference TRBV5-1 and TRBJ2-5, is KAGVTQTPRYLIKTRGQQVTLSCSPISGHRSVSWYQQTPGQGLQFLFEYFSETQRNKGNFPGRFSGRQFSNSRSEMNVSTLELGDSALYLCASSVAQGGETQYFGPGTRLLVL.

The V call is TRBV7-2, the J call TRBJ2-3; 10 bases fit TRBD2. V shed 5 bases and J 0 bases; nucleotides not matched to a gene: 8. CDR1 SGHTA and CDR2 FQGNSA come from the germline V gene. CDR3 length: 17 amino acids. CDR3 coding DNA: TGTGCCAGCAGCCCCCCTAGCGGGGGAGGAAGCACAGATACGCAGTATTTT. It specifies CASSPPSGGGSTDTQYF. Using reference TRBV7-2 and TRBJ2-3 for the parts outside the CDR3, the full variable domain is GAGVSQSPSNKVTEKGKDVELRCDPISGHTALYWYRQSLGQGLEFLIYFQGNSAPDKSGLPSDRFSAERTGGSVSTLTIQRTQQEDSAVYLCASSPPSGGGSTDTQYFGPGTRLTVL.

The chain joins TRBV6-5 to TRBJ1-1, with a possible D match to TRBD1 (5 bases). Germline CDR1 MNHEY, CDR2 SVGAGI. This CDR3 contains 14 residues. V was cut by 7 bases and J by 5 bases, with 17 bases left in between. CDR3 nucleotide sequence: TGTGCCAGCAATCCCACACGGGGGGTTACTGAAGCTTTCTTT. It specifies CASNPTRGVTEAFF.

The genes are TRBV30 and TRBJ1-5, with 7 bases fitting TRBD1. Germline CDR1 is GTSNPN and CDR2 is SVGIG (reference sequence). The CDR3 loop spans 14 amino acids. The J segment lost 5 bases and the V segment lost 6 bases, leaving 10 bases of the junction unmatched. The DNA for the CDR3 is TGTGCCTGCTCGACCGGGACAGCTGATCAGCCCCAGCATTTT. This sequence encodes CACSTGTADQPQHF.

The chain joins TRBV15 to TRBJ2-3, with D unclear. V shed 0 bases and J shed 0 bases, with 10 bases lying between them. This CDR3 has 16 amino acids. Germline V lookup: CDR1 LNHNV, CDR2 YYDKDF (reference sequence). The CDR3 DNA reads TGTGCCACCAGCAGAGAGAGTGGGCTCAGCACAGATACGCAGTATTTT. The encoded protein is CATSRESGLSTDTQYF.

The rearrangement uses TRBV27 and TRBJ1-1; TRBD1 matches 8 bases. This CDR3 has 15 amino acids. Germline V CDR1 and CDR2: MNHEY, SMNVEV (reference sequence). V dropped 3 bases and J dropped 1; count of bases not matched to a gene: 4. CDR3 region: CASSFWTGRNTEAFF. The CDR3 DNA reads as TGTGCCAGCAGTTTCTGGACAGGGCGGAACACTGAAGCTTTCTTT.

The genes are TRBV20-1 and TRBJ2-5, with 7 bases matching TRBD2. The CDR3 loop spans 14 amino acids. J lost 5 bases, V lost 7 bases, and 13 bases had no gene match. Germline loops: CDR1 DFQATT, CDR2 SNEGSKA (reference sequence). The CDR3 DNA is TGCAGTGTCAGAGGGGCGGGGGAAGGGGAGACCCAGTACTTC. It yields the protein CSVRGAGEGETQYF.

This rearrangement joins TRBV29-1 to TRBJ2-7; 9 nucleotides line up with TRBD1. The CDR3 loop spans 13 amino acids. Germline assignment: CDR1 SQVTM and CDR2 ANQGSEA. The junction had 4 bases not matched to a gene; V was cut back by 7 bases and J by 0 bases. The CDR3 nucleotides read TGCAGCGGGGGACAGGGCCTCTCCTACGAGCAGTACTTC. It translates to CSGGQGLSYEQYF.

The chain links TRBV12-3 or TRBV12-4 to TRBJ2-7, with D hard to call. The CDR3 runs 14 residues. The V end lost 6 bases, the J end lost 6 bases, and 18 bases lay between the germline ends. As DNA, the CDR3 is TGTGCCAGCAGCTCGGTAGGCACCGCCATCGAGCAGTACTTC. Translated: CASSSVGTAIEQYF.

The V and J genes are TRBV20-1 and TRBJ2-5, with 10 bases that match TRBD2. Germline-derived CDR1 and CDR2 are DFQATT and SNEGSKA (reference sequence). J lost 5 bases, V lost 1 base, and 7 bases had no gene match. This CDR3 spans 15 amino acids. CDR3 in amino acids: CSARAERGGRETQYF. DNA of the CDR3: TGCAGTGCTAGAGCGGAGCGGGGGGGCCGGGAGACCCAGTACTTC.

This clonotype was counted a single time. The rearrangement links TRBV14 to TRBJ1-1; possibly TRBD1 for D (5 bases). Germline-derived CDR1 and CDR2 are SGHDN and FVKESK. The CDR3 sequence is 15 residues long. Trimming took off 0 bases at V and 8 bases at J, with 16 bases between the two ends. DNA of the CDR3: TGTGCCAGCAGCCAAGATCCAGGGATCATCACCGAAGCTTTCTTT. Translated, it gives CASSQDPGIITEAFF. The variable domain in full, completed from reference TRBV14 and TRBJ1-1, reads EAGVTQFPSHSVIEKGQTVTLRCDPISGHDNLYWYRRVMGKEIKFLLHFVKESKQDESGMPNNRFLAERTGGTYSTLKVQPAELEDSGVYFCASSQDPGIITEAFFGQGTRLTVV.

The gene calls are TRBV7-3 and TRBJ2-1; 7 nucleotides line up with TRBD2. The germline V gene encodes CDR1 SGHTA and CDR2 FQGTGA. Trimming at V came to 1 base and at J to 7 bases, leaving 10 bases not matched to a gene. The CDR3 consists of 16 residues. CDR3 bases: TGTGCCAGCAGCTTAATGATACAGCGGGGTTGGAATGAGCAGTTCTTC. This codes for CASSLMIQRGWNEQFF.

The chain recombines TRBV29-1 with TRBJ1-1; D is uncertain. The CDR3 consists of 12 residues. V gave up 7 bases and J gave up 0 bases, with 9 bases separating them. CDR1 is SQVTM, CDR2 ANQGSEA, per germline. DNA of the CDR3: TGCAGCGCCAAGGTCCTGAACACTGAAGCTTTCTTT. Amino acid sequence: CSAKVLNTEAFF.

V gene TRBV6-2 or TRBV6-3 combines with J gene TRBJ2-1; 10 nucleotides align to TRBD2. Germline CDR1 MNHEY, CDR2 SVGEGT. This CDR3 region has 13 residues. V dropped 8 bases and J dropped 8; count of bases not matched to a gene: 6. CDR3 loop: CASDSGGAYEQFF. DNA of the CDR3: TGTGCCAGCGACAGCGGGGGGGCCTATGAGCAGTTCTTC.

The rearrangement uses TRBV5-1 and TRBJ2-3, with D unclear. The CDR3 contains 9 residues. Germline CDR1 is SGHRS and CDR2 is YFSETQ. Trimming left V 8 bases short and J 3 bases short, with 1 base between. The CDR3 reads CARTDTQYF. CDR3 in DNA: TGCGCCAGAACAGATACGCAGTATTTT.

The V and J genes are TRBV24-1 and TRBJ2-3, with TRBD1 matching 7 bases. Trimming cost V 5 bases and J 4 bases; bases outside gene matches: 11. This CDR3 contains 16 residues. The germline V gene encodes CDR1 KGHDR and CDR2 SFDVKD. CDR3 DNA sequence: TGTGCCACCAGTGCCCCAACAGGGGCCCAACCAGATACGCAGTATTTT. Protein: CATSAPTGAQPDTQYF.

This clonotype was seen a few times. CDR3 in amino acids: CSVVGQGVTEAFF. CDR3 bases: TGCAGCGTTGTGGGACAGGGAGTCACTGAAGCTTTCTTT. The genes are TRBV29-1 and TRBJ1-1; TRBD1 matches 9 bases. Germline CDR1 is SQVTM and CDR2 is ANQGSEA. After removal of 4 bases from V and 4 bases from J, the junction contained 4 bases not matched to a gene. CDR3 length: 13 amino acids.

The V call is TRBV3-1, the J call TRBJ1-2; D is possibly TRBD1 (5 bases). Trimming shortened V by 3 bases and J by 4 bases, and 9 bases separated the two germline ends. CDR1 and CDR2 (germline): LGHDT, YNNKEL (reference sequence). This CDR3 is 13 amino acids long. The CDR3 region has the DNA TGTGCCAGCAGCCACAGGGATGGCTATGGCTACACCTTC. It specifies CASSHRDGYGYTF.

In this sample, this clonotype turned up once. J is TRBJ2-3 and V is TRBV19; a possible D gene is TRBD1 (6 bases). The CDR3 has 15 residues. The V end was cut by 5 bases, the J end by 0 bases, with 12 bases between. Germline CDR1 reads LNHDA; CDR2 reads SQIVND (reference sequence). The CDR3 coding sequence is TGTGCCAGTAGTGGGAACAGGGAGAGCACAGATACGCAGTATTTT. This sequence encodes CASSGNRESTDTQYF.

V gene TRBV7-2 combines with J gene TRBJ1-3; D gene ambiguous. Per germline, CDR1 SGHTA and CDR2 FQGNSA. This CDR3 has 15 amino acids. V lost 1 base and J lost 3, with 10 bases in between. CDR3 in DNA: TGTGCCAGCAGCTTAGAATACGTTGTTGGAAACACCATATATTTT. This codes for CASSLEYVVGNTIYF.

J is TRBJ2-7 and V is TRBV6-2 or TRBV6-3; D ambiguous. Germline V gene sequence: CDR1 MNHEY, CDR2 SVGEGT. The CDR3 has 11 amino acids. Trimming took off 1 base at V and 4 bases at J, with 2 bases between the two ends. CDR3 nucleotides: TGTGCCAGCAGTTACTTTTACGAGCAGTACTTC. This sequence encodes CASSYFYEQYF.

This clonotype was detected only once. The V gene is TRBV29-1, the J gene TRBJ1-1; 10 bases are a match to TRBD1. This CDR3 region has 14 residues. The germline V gene encodes CDR1 SQVTM and CDR2 ANQGSEA. V was clipped by 6 bases and J by 0 bases; unmatched bases: 4. The DNA of the CDR3 is TGCAGCGTCTCGGGACAGGGGATGAACACTGAAGCTTTCTTT. Amino acids: CSVSGQGMNTEAFF.

V and J are TRBV12-3 or TRBV12-4 and TRBJ2-1; D gene uncertain. The CDR3 has 12 residues. The V end lost 1 base, the J end lost 7 bases, and 5 bases lay between the germline ends. The CDR3: CASSLGVNEQFF. The CDR3 nucleotides read TGTGCCAGCAGTTTAGGGGTTAATGAGCAGTTCTTC.

In its sample, this clonotype was seen a few times. CDR3 region: CASSASSAGGSETQYF. The DNA of the CDR3 is TGTGCCAGCAGCGCCTCCTCCGCGGGGGGGAGCGAGACCCAGTACTTC. The chain uses TRBV9 and TRBJ2-5; 9 nucleotides match TRBD2. The CDR3 totals 16 residues. Germline V CDR1 and CDR2: SGDLS, YYNGEE. V was pared by 3 bases and J by 5 bases, with 11 bases of the junction left unmatched. Based on the CDR3 plus reference TRBV9 and TRBJ2-5, the full variable domain is DSGVTQTPKHLITATGQRVTLRCSPRSGDLSVYWYQQSLDQGLQFLIQYYNGEERAKGNILERFSAQQFPDLHSELNLSSLELGDSALYFCASSASSAGGSETQYFGPGTRLLVL.

The chain couples TRBV11-2 to TRBJ2-1; TRBD2 matches 8 bases. CDR1 SGHAT and CDR2 FQNNGV come from the germline V gene. Trimming at V came to 5 bases and at J to 5 bases, leaving 8 bases not matched to a gene. This CDR3 has 15 residues. As DNA, the CDR3 is TGTGCCAGCAGCCGCCGGGGGGGCCTAGACAATGAGCAGTTCTTC. Amino acid sequence: CASSRRGGLDNEQFF. The full variable domain, in which reference TRBV11-2 and TRBJ2-1 provide the parts outside the CDR3, is EAGVAQSPRYKIIEKRQSVAFWCNPISGHATLYWYQQILGQGPKLLIQFQNNGVVDDSQLPKDRFSAERLKGVDSTLKIQPAKLEDSAVYLCASSRRGGLDNEQFFGPGTRLTVL.

V usage is TRBV30 and J usage is TRBJ2-3; possible D gene TRBD2, 5 bases. V lost 5 bases and J lost 0, with 12 bases in between. CDR3 length: 14 amino acids. Germline V gene sequence: CDR1 GTSNPN, CDR2 SVGIG (reference sequence). This CDR3 reads CAWDRGFSTDTQYF. DNA of the CDR3: TGTGCCTGGGATAGAGGGTTTAGCACAGATACGCAGTATTTT. Full variable domain (outside the CDR3, taken from reference TRBV30 and TRBJ2-3): SQTIHQWPATLVQPVGSPLSLECTVEGTSNPNLYWYRQAAGRGLQLLFYSVGIGQISSEVPQNLSASRPQDRQFILSSKKLLLSDSGFYLCAWDRGFSTDTQYFGPGTRLTVL.

The DNA of the CDR3 is TGTGCCAGCAGCCCCGGAGGGCGGAACTACGAGCAGTACTTC. It codes for CASSPGGRNYEQYF. The gene calls are TRBV5-4 and TRBJ2-7, with TRBD2 as a possible D gene (6 bases). The CDR3 sequence is 14 residues long. CDR1 and CDR2 from the germline V gene are SGHNT and YYREEE (reference sequence). With 4 bases removed from V and 3 bases from J, the gap between germline ends came to 14 bases. Full variable domain (missing parts from reference TRBV5-4 and TRBJ2-7): ETGVTQSPTHLIKTRGQQVTLRCSSQSGHNTVSWYQQALGQGPQFIFQYYREEENGRGNFPPRFSGLQFPNYSSELNVNALELDDSALYLCASSPGGRNYEQYFGPGTRLTVT.

The chain recombines TRBV7-9 with TRBJ1-1, with a tentative D call TRBD1 (5 bases). This CDR3 contains 15 residues. The germline V gene encodes CDR1 SEHNR and CDR2 FQNEAQ (reference sequence). The ends were cut back, 3 bases at V and 1 base at J, with 12 bases in the middle. The CDR3 nucleotides are TGTGCCAGCAGCTTGCAGGGCCCCACGAACACTGAAGCTTTCTTT. As protein: CASSLQGPTNTEAFF.